This T cell receptor beta chain was observed in a study of T cell clonality in common variable immunodeficiency. General study points: Fewer deletions and N-nucleotide insertions were reportedly seen in common variable immunodeficiency TCR beta sequences. Compared with healthy controls, CVID subjects showed increased TCRbeta clonality, mostly in about a third. Patient heterogeneity in the CVID cohort limited correlations between repertoire features and clinical complications.

This clone is medium-sized in the sample. Its specificity is unknown. The CDR3 end falls 3 residues outside the read, so it is completed with the germline J gene. Sequencing input was equivalent genomic DNA from CVID and controls. The protocol was immunoSEQ multiplex PCR, while the TCRdb copy is restricted to in-frame clones and leaves out a portion. In total the sample includes more than 9,000 clones, none of them seen once. Trimming removed 5 bases from V and 10 bases from J, with 9 bases in between. The CDR3 runs 12 residues. This clonotype originated in a human donor with common variable immunodeficiency. Sequencing input: peripheral blood mononuclear cells. The chain recombines TRBV12-3 or TRBV12-4 with TRBJ1-6; perhaps TRBD1 as D (5 bases). CDR3 DNA (partial): TGTGCCAGCAGTACGGGGGGATCACCC. It yields the protein CASSTGGSP. The entire CDR3 reads CASSTGGSPLHF.